This T cell receptor (beta chain) was identified in a study of cytomegalovirus exposure and HLA in healthy donors. PCR employed 60 Vbeta and 13 Jbeta primers. Here immunoSEQ multiplex PCR was the method, and the copy in TCRdb shows in-frame clones only, minus some. Here the sample spans about 170,000 clones, approximately 79% being singletons. Sequencing was done on a sample of PBMCs. This TCR derives from a male donor in good health and CMV-seronegative.

CDR3 sequence (DNA): TGTGCCAGCAGCTTAATAGCGGGGGGGCTTGGAGATACGCAGTATTTT. This sequence encodes CASSLIAGGLGDTQYF. The rearrangement uses TRBV7-6 and TRBJ2-3; TRBD2 agrees at 11 bases. V was pared by 2 bases and J by 5 bases, with 6 bases of the junction left unmatched. Germline CDR1 and CDR2: SGHVS and FNYEAQ. This CDR3 has 16 amino acids.